The 22 T cell receptor beta chains presented below share a single source sample, sequenced in a study of blood T cell repertoires in COVID-19. The data were produced by immunoSEQ multiplex PCR, yet TCRdb's version contains in-frame clones alone and is incomplete. The profile shows around 70,000 clones, more than 90% of them singletons. The sequencing sample was made of peripheral blood. All receptors derive from a man over 45 with acute or convalescent COVID-19.

This chain links TRBV3-1 (or the pseudogene TRBV3-2) with TRBJ1-3; D is unresolved. V gave up 0 bases and J gave up 1 base, with 10 bases separating them. The germline V gene encodes CDR1 LGHDT and CDR2 YNNKEL (reference sequence). There are 16 residues in the CDR3. As DNA, the CDR3 is TGTGCCAGCAGCCAAGAAAGGAGGGCATCTGGAAACACCATATATTTT. It specifies CASSQERRASGNTIYF.

The V gene is TRBV3-1 (or the pseudogene TRBV3-2), the J gene TRBJ1-4; D gene ambiguous. CDR3 size: 15 residues. Germline CDR1 LGHDT, CDR2 YNNKEL (reference sequence). Between the trimmed V and J ends, which lost 3 bases and 3 bases, there was a span of 11 bases. DNA of the CDR3: TGTGCCAGCAGCCACGACGACAAAGCTAATGAAAAACTGTTTTTT. Protein product: CASSHDDKANEKLFF.

V is TRBV5-1 and J is TRBJ1-2, with 9 positions matching TRBD1. This CDR3 comprises 13 residues. J gave up 6 bases and V 3 bases, and 3 bases lay outside the gene matches. Germline V gives CDR1 SGHRS, CDR2 YFSETQ. The CDR3 loop reads CASSSGQGNGYTF. Here the CDR3 DNA reads TGCGCCAGCAGCTCAGGACAGGGGAATGGCTACACCTTC. Complete variable domain (other parts from reference TRBV5-1 and TRBJ1-2): KAGVTQTPRYLIKTRGQQVTLSCSPISGHRSVSWYQQTPGQGLQFLFEYFSETQRNKGNFPGRFSGRQFSNSRSEMNVSTLELGDSALYLCASSSGQGNGYTFGSGTRLTVV.

Only one count was recorded for this clone. The CDR3 sequence is CATARASYEQYF. Here the CDR3 DNA reads TGTGCCACCGCGCGGGCTTCTTACGAGCAGTACTTC. The gene calls are TRBV25-1 and TRBJ2-7; D is possibly TRBD2 (5 bases). V lost 10 bases and J 4 bases, leaving 14 bases between the germline ends. The CDR3 is 12 residues long. Germline CDR1 and CDR2: MGHDK and SYGVNS.

This chain uses TRBV18 with TRBJ2-1, with D possibly TRBD2 on 6 matching bases. Germline V lookup: CDR1 KGHSH, CDR2 LQKENI. This CDR3 has 14 amino acids. V lost 2 bases and J 4 bases, leaving 9 bases between the germline ends. The CDR3 DNA is TGTGCCAGCTCACCAGGAGGGATATACAATGAGCAGTTCTTC. Its protein is CASSPGGIYNEQFF.

The chain combines TRBV7-2 with TRBJ2-3, with TRBD1 matching over 7 bases. Trimming removed 5 bases from V and 1 base from J; junction bases left unmatched: 3. CDR3 length: 14 amino acids. Germline V CDR1 and CDR2: SGHTA, FQGNSA. CDR3 amino acids: CASSQGVGTDTQYF. Written as DNA, the CDR3 is TGTGCCAGCAGCCAGGGGGTGGGCACAGATACGCAGTATTTT. The full variable domain, with the rest looked up from reference TRBV7-2 and TRBJ2-3, is GAGVSQSPSNKVTEKGKDVELRCDPISGHTALYWYRQSLGQGLEFLIYFQGNSAPDKSGLPSDRFSAERTGGSVSTLTIQRTQQEDSAVYLCASSQGVGTDTQYFGPGTRLTVL.

CDR3 DNA sequence: TGTGCCAGCTCGAAGTATACAGGAGAGACCCAGTACTTC. Translating gives CASSKYTGETQYF. The chain combines TRBV6-5 with TRBJ2-5; D possibly corresponds to TRBD1 (5 bases). Germline V gene data show CDR1 as MNHEY and CDR2 as SVGAGI. The CDR3 contains 13 residues. The V and J ends lost 8 bases and 4 bases respectively, with 14 bases between them.

The chain carries TRBV18 and TRBJ1-2; 7 bases match TRBD1. Germline CDR1 reads KGHSH; CDR2 reads LQKENI. The CDR3 spans 14 residues. V lost 3 bases, J lost 6 bases, and 7 bases stayed unmatched. The CDR3 reads CASSPLSRGNGYTF. CDR3 nucleotide sequence: TGTGCCAGCTCACCCCTCTCCAGGGGGAATGGCTACACCTTC. Full variable domain (remainder filled in from reference TRBV18 and TRBJ1-2): NAGVMQNPRHLVRRRGQEARLRCSPMKGHSHVYWYRQLPEEGLKFMVYLQKENIIDESGMPKERFSAEFPKEGPSILRIQQVVRGDSAAYFCASSPLSRGNGYTFGSGTRLTVV.

This sequence joins TRBV2 and TRBJ1-6; 7 bases map to TRBD1. The CDR3 spans 14 residues. Germline V gene data show CDR1 as SNHLY and CDR2 as FYNNEI. The ends lost 6 bases at V and 6 bases at J; junction bases unmatched: 5. The CDR3 region is CASRLDRANSPLHF. The CDR3 DNA is TGTGCCAGCAGACTAGACAGGGCTAATTCACCCCTCCACTTT.

This clone was recorded once. V usage is TRBV2 and J usage is TRBJ1-6; maybe TRBD1 (5 bases). CDR3 length equals 14 residues. Germline V lookup: CDR1 SNHLY, CDR2 FYNNEI. Trimming removed 2 bases at V and 7 bases at J, with 9 bases between. CDR3 in amino acids: CASSEQGGNSPLHF. CDR3 coding DNA: TGTGCCAGCAGTGAACAGGGAGGGAATTCACCCCTCCACTTT. Full variable domain (outside the CDR3, taken from reference TRBV2 and TRBJ1-6): EPEVTQTPSHQVTQMGQEVILRCVPISNHLYFYWYRQILGQKVEFLVSFYNNEISEKSEIFDDQFSVERPDGSNFTLKIRSTKLEDSAMYFCASSEQGGNSPLHFGNGTRLTVT.

The chain is built from TRBV9 and TRBJ2-1, with TRBD2 matching 8 bases. Germline CDR1 is SGDLS and CDR2 is YYNGEE. V dropped 4 bases and J dropped 2; count of bases not matched to a gene: 5. The length of the CDR3 is 15 residues. CDR3 sequence: CASSSSGRAYNEQFF. Written as DNA, the CDR3 is TGTGCCAGCAGCTCTAGCGGGCGAGCCTACAATGAGCAGTTCTTC.

CDR3 sequence: CASSWTGGYEQYF. CDR3 sequence (DNA): TGTGCCAGCAGCTGGACAGGGGGCTACGAGCAGTACTTC. The chain is built from TRBV12-3 or TRBV12-4 and TRBJ2-7; 10 bases agree with TRBD1. J gave up 3 bases and V 6 bases, and 2 bases lay outside the gene matches. CDR3 length: 13 amino acids.

The genes are TRBV3-1 (or the pseudogene TRBV3-2) and TRBJ2-3, with 7 bases identical to TRBD2. This CDR3 has 17 amino acids. Germline V lookup: CDR1 LGHDT, CDR2 YNNKEL (reference sequence). With V trimmed by 4 bases and J by 2 bases, 12 bases remained unmatched. The DNA for the CDR3 is TGTGCCAGCAGCCTAAACCGACGGACTAGTTACACAGATACGCAGTATTTT. Translation gives CASSLNRRTSYTDTQYF.

This chain joins TRBV19 and TRBJ2-1, with 10 bases that match TRBD1. The junction had 6 bases not matched to a gene; V was cut back by 7 bases and J by 6 bases. This CDR3 region has 14 residues. CDR1 and CDR2 from the germline V gene are LNHDA and SQIVND (reference sequence). As DNA, the CDR3 is TGTGCCAGTATCCGGACAGGGGGGATCAATGAGCAGTTCTTC. As protein: CASIRTGGINEQFF.

This chain links TRBV5-6 with TRBJ1-1, with a possible D match to TRBD1 (6 bases). The CDR3 runs 17 residues. Trimming took off 2 bases at V and 1 base at J, with 18 bases between the two ends. Germline lookup yields CDR1 SGHDT and CDR2 YYEEEE. The CDR3 DNA is TGTGCCAGCAGCTTCACCCGGAATCAGGGGAGGAACACTGAAGCTTTCTTT. Its protein product is CASSFTRNQGRNTEAFF.

About this clone: Other nucleotide sequences from this sample produce the same CDR3. This chain connects TRBV28 to TRBJ1-4, with D perhaps matching TRBD1 (5 bases). This CDR3 has 13 amino acids. The V end was cut by 2 bases, the J end by 11 bases, with 12 bases between. Germline V gene sequence: CDR1 MDHEN, CDR2 SYDVKM. The CDR3 loop reads CASSLGQGWKLFF. For the CDR3, the DNA is TGTGCCAGCAGTTTAGGGCAGGGTTGGAAACTGTTTTTT.

V and J are TRBV28 and TRBJ2-5, with 7 bases that match TRBD2. The V segment lost 1 base and the J segment 3 bases; nucleotides outside the gene matches: 17. The germline V gene encodes CDR1 MDHEN and CDR2 SYDVKM. The CDR3 totals 19 residues. This CDR3 is CASSLSSGLGSLYEETQYF. The CDR3 region has the DNA TGTGCCAGCAGTTTATCTTCCGGACTAGGGTCCCTCTACGAAGAGACCCAGTACTTC.

The chain combines TRBV2 with TRBJ1-1, with D tentatively TRBD1 (6 bases). The CDR3 is made up of 16 amino acids. CDR1 and CDR2 (germline): SNHLY, FYNNEI. V was clipped by 1 base and J by 0 bases, with 12 bases between them. CDR3 in DNA: TGTGCCAGCAGTGAAGTAGGACAGCTCATGAACACTGAAGCTTTCTTT. Its protein is CASSEVGQLMNTEAFF.

J is TRBJ2-2 and V is TRBV9; tentative D call: TRBD2 (5 bases). The CDR3 spans 14 residues. The ends were cut back, 4 bases at V and 5 bases at J, with 12 bases in the middle. Germline assignment: CDR1 SGDLS and CDR2 YYNGEE. The CDR3 is CASSLYRGTGELFF. DNA for the CDR3: TGTGCCAGCAGCCTATATCGGGGAACCGGGGAGCTGTTTTTT.

This clone was detected only a few times. The chain couples TRBV18 to TRBJ1-2, with TRBD1 identical over 11 bases. Germline assignment: CDR1 KGHSH and CDR2 LQKENI. The ends lost 2 bases at V and 4 bases at J; junction bases unmatched: 6. The CDR3 length is 16 residues. CDR3 sequence reads: CASSPGQGADAYGYTF. CDR3 DNA sequence: TGTGCCAGCTCACCAGGACAGGGGGCCGACGCCTATGGCTACACCTTC.

The CDR3 loop is CASSGLRGRRYEQYF. The CDR3 DNA reads TGTGCCAGTAGTGGCCTGCGGGGGAGAAGATACGAGCAGTACTTC. The chain recombines TRBV19 with TRBJ2-7; TRBD2 aligns across 7 bases. Germline V gene sequence: CDR1 LNHDA, CDR2 SQIVND (reference sequence). The CDR3 sequence is 15 residues long. Germline trimming cut 5 bases from V and 4 bases from J; bases unmatched to any gene: 11.

This chain links TRBV27 with TRBJ2-3; 10 bases line up with TRBD2. Per the germline V gene, CDR1 is MNHEY and CDR2 is SMNVEV (reference sequence). V dropped 3 bases and J dropped 5; count of bases not matched to a gene: 8. CDR3 length: 16 amino acids. Here the CDR3 DNA reads TGTGCCAGCAGTTTCTTAGCGGGAGGCGGTCAAGATACGCAGTATTTT. This encodes CASSFLAGGGQDTQYF.